This TCR beta chain was captured by sequencing in a study of cytomegalovirus exposure and HLA in healthy donors. Whole-study context: An earlier analysis identified 117 million unique TCR beta sequences in about 179 million T cells.

The PCR ran on 60 Vbeta and 13 Jbeta primers. Per the study methods: An analysis performed later counted roughly 79 million unique TCR beta chains (approximately 10 million of them shared). Assay used: immunoSEQ multiplex PCR; TCRdb lists only in-frame clones, some missing. That table supplies the V and J calls and clone size; D and trimming were determined from the DNA. The profile shows some 180,000 clones, roughly 78% of them singletons. Looked up from germline, CDR1 is LNHDA and CDR2 is SQIVND (reference sequence). This CDR3 is 20 amino acids long. The V end lost 3 bases, the J end lost 1 base, and 25 bases lay between the germline ends.

V is TRBV19 and J is TRBJ1-5, with D maybe TRBD1 (5 bases). The sequenced sample consisted of PBMCs. This TCR derives from a woman in her 30s in good health and CMV-seronegative. In DNA, the CDR3 is TGTGCCAGTAGTATTTACCTTGGCCGGGACTCGCTAAGGAGCAATCAGCCCCAGCATTTT. The encoded protein is CASSIYLGRDSLRSNQPQHF.